The next 21 T cell receptor beta chains were all read from a single sample in a study of blood T cell repertoires in COVID-19. The assay was immunoSEQ multiplex PCR, and TCRdb's table has in-frame clones only and misses some. Altogether around 380,000 clones are present, approximately 89% being singletons, with the ten largest covering 1.3%. The specimen was PBMCs or T cells enriched from blood (not recorded which). The receptor source for this set is a man aged 25 to 40 who had recovered from COVID-19.

In DNA form, the CDR3 reads TGTGCCAGCAGTGCAGGGCGAGTTAATGAAAAACTGTTTTTT. Its translation is CASSAGRVNEKLFF. The V gene is TRBV2, the J gene TRBJ1-4; tentative D call: TRBD1 (5 bases). CDR1 is SNHLY, CDR2 FYNNEI, per germline. The CDR3 is 14 residues long. Trimming stripped 4 bases from V and 4 bases from J, with 10 bases between.

The V gene is TRBV6-2 or TRBV6-3, the J gene TRBJ2-2; possible D gene TRBD2, 6 bases. V lost 0 bases, J lost 1 base, and 12 bases lay in between. The CDR3 is made up of 17 amino acids. Germline assignment: CDR1 MNHEY and CDR2 SVGEGT. DNA of the CDR3: TGTGCCAGCAGTTACTCAAGGTCGGGGGTGAACACCGGGGAGCTGTTTTTT. Protein: CASSYSRSGVNTGELFF.

The chain recombines TRBV15 with TRBJ2-2; 9 bases are shared with TRBD1. The germline V gene has CDR1 LNHNV and CDR2 YYDKDF (reference sequence). The CDR3 has 16 amino acids. V lost 3 bases, J lost 5 bases, and 7 bases stayed unmatched. The CDR3 nucleotides are TGTGCCACCAGCAGTAACAGGGGGCTTGGGACCGGGGAGCTGTTTTTT. This sequence encodes CATSSNRGLGTGELFF.

This CDR3 reads CASRIGGTYNSPLHF. CDR3 in DNA: TGCGCCAGCAGAATCGGGGGAACCTATAATTCACCCCTCCACTTT. The chain couples TRBV10-2 to TRBJ1-6, with a tentative D call TRBD1 (5 bases). Trimming removed 6 bases from V and 2 bases from J, with 11 bases in between. This CDR3 region has 15 residues. Germline assignment: CDR1 WSHSY and CDR2 SAAADI.

The chain recombines TRBV28 with TRBJ2-7; D perhaps matches TRBD1 (6 bases). The V end lost 8 bases, the J end lost 4 bases, and 18 bases lay between the germline ends. The CDR3 totals 14 residues. Germline V lookup: CDR1 MDHEN, CDR2 SYDVKM. The CDR3 loop is CASGAGTPIYEQYF. The CDR3, as DNA: TGTGCCAGCGGGGCCGGGACACCTATTTACGAGCAGTACTTC.

This chain joins TRBV27 and TRBJ1-4; 9 bases are a match to TRBD1. V was clipped by 6 bases and J by 6 bases; unmatched bases: 5. This CDR3 is built from 14 residues. Germline CDR1 and CDR2: MNHEY and SMNVEV (reference sequence). CDR3 DNA: TGTGCCAGCAGCCGGACAGGGGTTTATGAAAAACTGTTTTTT. Translated: CASSRTGVYEKLFF.

The rearrangement joins TRBV6-6 to TRBJ1-2; D gene uncertain. Deletions cut 5 bases from V and 2 bases from J, with 6 bases between. Germline loops: CDR1 MNHNY, CDR2 SVGAGI (reference sequence). CDR3 length: 12 residues. The DNA for the CDR3 is TGTGCCAGCAGTATTATGAACTATGGCTACACCTTC. Its protein is CASSIMNYGYTF.

This clone was seen just once. This sequence joins TRBV3-1 (or the pseudogene TRBV3-2) and TRBJ1-1, with no clear D. Deletions cut 5 bases from V and 4 bases from J, with 8 bases between. The CDR3 has 12 amino acids. Germline V lookup: CDR1 LGHDT, CDR2 YNNKEL (reference sequence). CDR3 sequence reads: CASSREVTEAFF. CDR3 in DNA: TGTGCCAGCAGCAGGGAGGTCACTGAAGCTTTCTTT.

The chain employs TRBV12-5 and TRBJ2-2, with a tentative D call TRBD1 (5 bases). The CDR3 extends over 16 amino acids. Germline-derived CDR1 and CDR2 are LGHNT and FRNRAP. Trimming cost V 5 bases and J 5 bases, with 18 bases left between them. The CDR3 DNA follows: TGTGCTAGTGGTCCTCCTGGGCAGGGCGGTACCGGGGAGCTGTTTTTT. Protein: CASGPPGQGGTGELFF.

This chain uses TRBV12-3 or TRBV12-4 with TRBJ1-1; D might be TRBD1 (5 bases). V lost 6 bases and J lost 11, with 19 bases in between. The CDR3 length is 13 residues. The CDR3: CASSLGHSENAFF. CDR3 in DNA: TGTGCCAGCAGCCTAGGACACTCCGAGAACGCTTTCTTT.

The V and J genes are TRBV9 and TRBJ1-2; 9 nucleotides align to TRBD1. The junction had 2 bases not matched to a gene; V was cut back by 3 bases and J by 2 bases. This CDR3 spans 14 amino acids. Per germline, CDR1 SGDLS and CDR2 YYNGEE. CDR3 DNA: TGTGCCAGCAGCGCCGGGACAGGGAACTATGGCTACACCTTC. Translated, it gives CASSAGTGNYGYTF.

The rearrangement joins TRBV4-3 to TRBJ2-7; D not certain. The V gene lost 0 bases and the J gene lost 0 bases, with 6 bases spanning the gap. Germline V CDR1 and CDR2: LGHNA, YSLEER. This CDR3 is 14 amino acids long. The CDR3 nucleotides are TGCGCCAGCAGCCAAGATCAGGCCTCCTACGAGCAGTACTTC. This encodes CASSQDQASYEQYF.

This clone was recorded a few times. This chain links TRBV19 with TRBJ1-6; D uncertain. Trimming removed 9 bases from V and 10 bases from J, with 16 bases in between. Germline-derived CDR1 and CDR2 are LNHDA and SQIVND (reference sequence). The CDR3 extends over 13 amino acids. In nucleotides, the CDR3 is TGTGCCAGCAAAGGGAGTGTGGAGTCACCCCTCCACTTT. Translating it yields CASKGSVESPLHF.

This clone was seen once. The chain employs TRBV23-1 and TRBJ1-5; 7 bases match TRBD1. TRBV23-1 is placed among ORFs of uncertain function. V was clipped by 0 bases and J by 6 bases; unmatched bases: 5. The CDR3 is made up of 15 amino acids. The CDR3: CASSQSLSGGQPQHF. CDR3 in DNA: TGCGCCAGCAGTCAATCGTTGTCAGGGGGTCAGCCCCAGCATTTT.

The rearrangement links TRBV4-1 to TRBJ2-7; TRBD1 is a possible D gene (5 bases). Per the germline V gene, CDR1 is MGHRA and CDR2 is YSYEKL. CDR3 length equals 14 residues. The V and J ends lost 1 base and 4 bases respectively, with 11 bases between them. The chain's CDR3 is CASSQGQTYYEQYF. CDR3 in DNA: TGCGCCAGCAGCCAAGGACAGACCTATTACGAGCAGTACTTC.

This sequence joins TRBV30 and TRBJ1-2; 9 nucleotides line up with TRBD1. Germline CDR1 GTSNPN, CDR2 SVGIG (reference sequence). Trimming cost V 3 bases and J 1 base; bases outside gene matches: 18. CDR3 length: 19 residues. CDR3 sequence (DNA): TGTGCCTGGAGCGGGACAGGGTTCCCCGTCGGATCGGATAACTATGGCTACACCTTC. It specifies CAWSGTGFPVGSDNYGYTF.

J is TRBJ2-5 and V is TRBV30; D is uncertain. This CDR3 region has 11 residues. Germline CDR1 reads GTSNPN; CDR2 reads SVGIG (reference sequence). The V and J ends lost 5 bases and 0 bases respectively, with 4 bases between them. DNA for the CDR3: TGTGCCTGGGGCTACCAAGAGACCCAGTACTTC. Translation: CAWGYQETQYF.

The chain combines TRBV2 with TRBJ1-5; TRBD1 agrees at 12 bases. Germline V lookup: CDR1 SNHLY, CDR2 FYNNEI. Trimming took 7 bases from V and 6 from J; bases not matched to a gene: 7. This CDR3 comprises 15 residues. The CDR3, as DNA: TGTGCCAGCACCGAGGGGACAGGGGGCATTCAGCCCCAGCATTTT. It encodes CASTEGTGGIQPQHF. The entire variable domain, with the rest obtained from reference TRBV2 and TRBJ1-5, is as follows: EPEVTQTPSHQVTQMGQEVILRCVPISNHLYFYWYRQILGQKVEFLVSFYNNEISEKSEIFDDQFSVERPDGSNFTLKIRSTKLEDSAMYFCASTEGTGGIQPQHFGDGTRLSIL.

This clone was counted a single time. The V gene is TRBV18, the J gene TRBJ2-3; 11 bases are a match to TRBD2. Germline assignment: CDR1 KGHSH and CDR2 LQKENI. CDR3 length equals 17 residues. V lost 4 bases and J lost 7; bases outside the gene matches: 13. The CDR3 protein is CASSQTSGAVGRNTQYF. The CDR3 DNA is TGTGCCAGCTCACAGACTAGCGGGGCTGTGGGTAGAAATACGCAGTATTTT.

V gene TRBV19 combines with J gene TRBJ2-6, with 7 positions matching TRBD2. The CDR3 covers 15 residues. The V segment lost 6 bases and the J segment 0 bases; nucleotides outside the gene matches: 2. CDR1 is LNHDA, CDR2 SQIVND, per germline (reference sequence). The CDR3 loop is CASRSGASGANVLTF. In DNA form, the CDR3 reads TGTGCCAGTAGGAGCGGGGCCTCTGGGGCCAACGTCCTGACTTTC. Variable domain in full (rest from reference TRBV19 and TRBJ2-6): DGGITQSPKYLFRKEGQNVTLSCEQNLNHDAMYWYRQDPGQGLRLIYYSQIVNDFQKGDIAEGYSVSREKKESFPLTVTSAQKNPTAFYLCASRSGASGANVLTFGAGSRLTVL.

This sequence joins TRBV7-9 and TRBJ1-1; D ambiguous. Germline V gives CDR1 SEHNR, CDR2 FQNEAQ (reference sequence). V lost 1 base and J 4 bases, leaving 10 bases between the germline ends. CDR3 length: 14 residues. This CDR3 reads CASSLGVGGTEAFF. The CDR3 DNA reads TGTGCCAGCAGCTTAGGGGTAGGAGGCACTGAAGCTTTCTTT.